This TCR beta chain was found in a study of cytomegalovirus exposure and HLA in healthy donors. Study-level findings and limits: Presence/absence analyses rested on an assumption that sequencing depth was roughly uniform across donors.

Germline loops: CDR1 MRHNA, CDR2 SNTAGT. CDR3 length: 13 amino acids. V shed 3 bases and J 5 bases; nucleotides not matched to a gene: 4. Regarding this clone: Antigen unknown.

Vbeta (60) and Jbeta (13) primers were used in the PCR. In the original analysis: In a later analysis, of about 80 million unique beta chains, some 10 million appeared in at least two donors. Sequencing used immunoSEQ multiplex PCR; TCRdb keeps in-frame clones, though not all of them. V, J and clone size are taken as reported in that table, and D and trimming were inferred from the DNA itself. The listing records under 250,000 clones. V gene TRBV6-4 combines with J gene TRBJ2-7, with 7 bases fitting TRBD2. The sample consisted of PBMCs. The clonotype comes from a girl aged 2-10 years in good health and CMV-seropositive. DNA of the CDR3: TGTGCCAGCAGTGAACAGGCGGGGGACGAGCAGTACTTC. This translates into CASSEQAGDEQYF.